Sequencing of this TCR beta chain was carried out in a study of blood T cell repertoires in COVID-19. Per the study methods: By means of reference gene primer amplification, nucleated cell counts were estimated. Profiling relied on immunoSEQ multiplex PCR, and the TCRdb table lists in-frame clones only, not all of them. V and J calls plus clone size are reproduced from that table; the DNA served to infer D and trimming. The sample lists roughly 14,000 clones, more than 85% occurring once. The ends were cut back, 0 bases at V and 9 bases at J, with 16 bases in the middle. This CDR3 is 15 amino acids long. Germline V gene lookup returns CDR1 SGDLS and CDR2 YYNGEE.

The receptor's source is a man in his 60s with acute or convalescent COVID-19. The sample consisted of peripheral blood. This chain connects TRBV9 to TRBJ2-1; TRBD2 might be the D (7 bases). CDR3 protein: CASSVDAGASGEQFF. The DNA for the CDR3 is TGTGCCAGCAGCGTAGATGCGGGGGCCTCTGGTGAGCAGTTCTTC.